This paragraph covers one T cell receptor (beta chain) sequence. This clonotype was picked up a small number of times. It has no known antigen specificity. No base quality values were provided; no much bigger clone lies one nucleotide off. This entry is derived from a study of CD8 T cells in ankylosing spondylitis (dated 2017 in TCRdb). About the investigation overall: To find TCR variants linked to disease, the study profiled T cell receptor beta repertoires in ankylosing spondylitis patients and healthy donors. Peripheral blood was sampled, and synovial fluid was also collected from ankylosing spondylitis patients. In total, the full study cohort was made up of nearly 110 healthy donors and about two dozen ankylosing spondylitis patients. What the work shows at the level of the full study, not this receptor alone: Significant enrichment of the disease-linked clones was reported in matched synovial fluid samples from ankylosing spondylitis patients. A CD8+ phenotype was shown by the disease-linked clones, which were found at relatively low frequencies in peripheral blood. Blood from ankylosing spondylitis patients appeared to be characterized by a TCR beta motif made up of under ten highly homologous amino acid variants. Some motif variants were previously reported in synovial fluid and blood of reactive arthritis patients, suggesting common disease-initiation mechanisms.

The sequencer listed for this sample is Illumina HiSeq 2500. Quantitative 5'-RACE with molecular barcodes was used to prepare TCR beta libraries. In the original analysis: To identify disease-linked TCR variants, a new computational method was used, one built on a probabilistic model of VDJ rearrangement. Using fastp at Q25 and MiXCR, TCRdb reprocessed the public reads and kept productive beta chains. Identical CDR3 proteins give one entry, which carries the most common genes and DNA. These V and J calls originate from TCRdb's pipeline instead of the authors' own analysis. The sample table contains more than 300,000 distinct CDR3 sequences; only one count was recorded for 6.5% to 10% of them. The ten largest clones represent about 14% of the sample. The CDR3, cysteine through phenylalanine, is 15 amino acids long. The sequence is cut down to CDR3 DNA, 45 bases in frame from base 1. V lost 3 bases and J lost 2 bases, and the count of bases not matched to a germline gene is 7.

This receptor chain uses TRBV12-3 or TRBV12-4 and TRBJ2-7, with TRBD1 identical over 7 junction bases. This clonotype originated in a male donor with ankylosing spondylitis. The sample taken for sequencing was blood, either unsorted or a sorted T cell fraction (not recorded which). At the DNA level, the sequence is TGTGCCAGCAGTTTTTTCAGGGGGAACCCCTACGAGCAGTACTTC. Its translation is CASSFFRGNPYEQYF.